This T cell receptor beta chain was found in a study of radiation and T cells in renal cell carcinoma (dated by TCRdb to between 2020 and 2021). Background for the entire study: A total of 50 or so samples underwent TCR beta sequencing, made up of 25 or so tumors and about 27 peripheral blood samples. The last blood draw occurred 4 weeks after radiation, at the same time as nephrectomy. Across all 50 or so samples, 4 million or so unique CDR3 nucleotide sequences encoding 2,658,974 unique CDR3 amino acid sequences were identified. The study at large found these results: No pretreatment tumor biopsies were available, so the baseline intratumoral presence of clonotypes could not be determined. Tracking of blood repertoire dynamics stopped at less than five weeks after treatment, with no follow-up past that point. Because the trial had a single-armed design, the trial could not examine how radiation dose or scheduling affected the TCR repertoire. In blood, the top tumor clonotypes increased between baseline and 2 weeks post-radiation and then shrank by 4 weeks, which suggests that tumor-resident clones expanded only transiently.

Of note for this clone: Its target antigen remains unknown. The sample holds no much larger clone one base away, and base qualities are not on file.

The germline V gene (reference sequence) specifies SEHNR as CDR1 and FQNEAQ as CDR2. From the cysteine through the phenylalanine, the CDR3 covers 11 amino acids. Solely the CDR3 DNA is kept, with 33 bases framed from the first base. Cut back by 5 bases and 14 bases, the V and J ends lie 15 bases apart. The intended sense of this specimen's time point label: blood 4 weeks post-SBRT, at nephrectomy. Reading the label with the study, this specimen's treatment or condition is: 15 Gy SBRT to primary tumor, nephrectomy 4 weeks later. The samples were drawn from a clinical trial, where primary renal cell carcinomas were treated with 15 Gy of stereotactic body radiation therapy and then removed by nephrectomy 4 weeks afterward. Serial peripheral blood from radiation-treated patients was sampled at baseline, 2 weeks and 4 weeks after SBRT to track tumor-enriched clonotypes. Every patient's renal cell carcinoma showed clear cell pathology. Genomic DNA for TCR sequencing was prepared using the QIAamp DNA Blood Mini Kit (Qiagen). Only samples passing all quality control checks were included in the analyses.

Following the manufacturer's recommendations, the immunoSEQ kit was used to generate TCR beta libraries from genomic DNA. Library preparation used a first multiplex PCR with proprietary primers, then a second PCR adding unique barcodes, with bead cleanups after each round. A positive control reaction and a negative control reaction, both provided in the kit, were run with every batch of samples. The final libraries underwent checking on an Agilent 4200 TapeStation D1000 ScreenTape, volumetric pooling, and quantification by qPCR. Sequencing ran on an Illumina NextSeq500 with a MidOutput 150-cycle cartridge, using 156 Read1 and 15 Index1 cycles with kit custom primers. The pooled library was loaded at approximately 0.92 pM, and around 20% PhiX control was spiked in. Per the original workflow: Vendor-processed data were analyzed in R, and a clonotype was defined as all T cells sharing the same CDR3 nucleotide sequence. For clone abundance analyses, frequencies were normalized to the 10,000 most abundant clones per sample. Before analysis, public T cell clones were removed, and these numbered fewer than six per sample on average. Tumor-enriched and baseline blood-enriched clonotypes were defined by at least a 32-fold difference in abundance between compartments. A beta-binomial differential abundance model was used to identify clonotypes that expanded or contracted between blood time points. The Baroni-Urbani and Buser coefficient was used to measure tumor-blood repertoire similarity, and groups were compared with two-tailed Wilcoxon tests in R. The source is immuneACCESS, and TCRdb retained only in-frame sequences with V and J called. Part of the clones is not carried over; for the studies checked, unresolved V genes explain less than half of this, and the remainder is unexplained. That table supplies the V and J calls and clone size; D and trimming were determined from the DNA. This sample has about 140,000 clones in its table, and 80% to 90% of those were observed once. The ten largest clones represent roughly 17% of the sample.

The sequencing used blood, collected from a patient whose treatment included radiotherapy and nephrectomy. The V gene is TRBV7-9 and the J gene is TRBJ1-2; the D gene is not confidently resolved. This clonotype originated in a woman in her 50s with renal cell carcinoma. The nucleotide sequence reads as follows: TGTGCCAGCAGCACAGACCTGGGCCTTACCTTC. This translates into CASSTDLGLTF.